This T cell receptor beta chain was retrieved from a study of blood T cells in healthy people across ages. Regarding the study as a whole: Long-lived donors had more naive CD4+ cells and higher diversity than aged donors. In these data, TCR beta diversity tracked strongly with naive T cell percentage. Expanded clonotype shifts may have been confounded, as the donors had an unknown CMV status.

A second PCR, run for about 7 to 12 cycles, used a sample-barcoded 5' primer plus a J-beta primer mix. A tag from a template-switch adaptor with 12 random nucleotides marked each cDNA molecule. TCRdb processed the 5' RACE reads anew with MiXCR; each CDR3 protein has one entry. Seen here are approximately 680,000 distinct CDR3 sequences, about a third observed once, and the top ten hold over 15%. CDR1 and CDR2 (germline): SGHRS, YFSETQ. V lost 4 bases, J lost 2 bases, and 11 bases lay in between. The CDR3 loop spans 14 amino acids. This clonotype was picked up many times. Antigen specificity is unknown.

The TCR originated in a woman of 80 years or more in good health. Sequenced material: blood. The gene calls are TRBV5-1 and TRBJ2-3, with D uncertain. The CDR3 DNA reads as TGCGCCAGCAGCATACAGCCCCCCACAGATACGCAGTATTTT. The encoded protein is CASSIQPPTDTQYF.